This TCR beta chain was retrieved from a study of B cell selection in AIRE deficiency. As handled by the study authors: Patients' Tregs yielded 45,000 to 60,000 distinct TCRbeta sequences; donors' roughly 1x10^5. Using immunoSEQ multiplex PCR, the repertoire was profiled, and TCRdb retains in-frame clones only, with some absent. The DNA was the basis for D and trimming; V, J and clone size are from that table. The table shows over 20,000 clones, with about 93% occurring only once. CDR3 length equals 14 residues. Deletions cut 1 base from V and 4 bases from J, with 5 bases between. The germline CDR1 and CDR2 sequences are SEHNR and FQNEAQ (reference sequence). Regulatory T cells were sorted as CD4+CD25hiCD127low/negative. Study-level points and caveats: In TCRBV usage, CDR3 length and diversity, patient Tconv and Treg cells matched healthy donors. Only about a tenth of around 3,900 shared Treg sequences were patient-specific; 31.6% healthy-specific.

Details on this clone: What it recognizes is unknown.

This clonotype was sampled from a human donor in good health. The sample comprised CD4+CD25+ Tregs sorted from PBMCs. The chain uses TRBV7-9 and TRBJ2-6, with no clear D. Here the CDR3 DNA reads TGTGCCAGCAGCTTAGGAACCGGGGCCAACGTCCTGACTTTC. Residues: CASSLGTGANVLTF.